The T cell receptor beta chain described here comes from a study of CD8+CD57+ T cells in acquired aplastic anemia. Across the study: Healthy CD8+ samples averaged about 10 million reads.

The study profiled TCR beta VDJ and CDR3 using genomic DNA as template. TCRdb called the reads again in MiXCR, with one record for every CDR3 protein. This sample yields 120,000 or so distinct CDR3 sequences, of which 48% are seen a single time; about 2.3% belongs to the top ten. The clonotype originates from a human donor in good health, serving as a control. Sequencing was carried out using sorted CD4+, CD8+, or CD8+CD57+ T cells (not recorded which) from PBMCs.

Written as DNA, the CDR3 is TGCAGCGTCAGTAGCGGGGGGCAGGACTATGGCTACACCTTC. Translated, it gives CSVSSGGQDYGYTF. The gene calls are TRBV29-1 and TRBJ1-2; D is perhaps TRBD1 (6 bases). The CDR3 is 14 amino acids. The germline gives CDR1 SQVTM, CDR2 ANQGSEA. V dropped 6 bases and J dropped 3 bases, with 17 bases sitting between them.